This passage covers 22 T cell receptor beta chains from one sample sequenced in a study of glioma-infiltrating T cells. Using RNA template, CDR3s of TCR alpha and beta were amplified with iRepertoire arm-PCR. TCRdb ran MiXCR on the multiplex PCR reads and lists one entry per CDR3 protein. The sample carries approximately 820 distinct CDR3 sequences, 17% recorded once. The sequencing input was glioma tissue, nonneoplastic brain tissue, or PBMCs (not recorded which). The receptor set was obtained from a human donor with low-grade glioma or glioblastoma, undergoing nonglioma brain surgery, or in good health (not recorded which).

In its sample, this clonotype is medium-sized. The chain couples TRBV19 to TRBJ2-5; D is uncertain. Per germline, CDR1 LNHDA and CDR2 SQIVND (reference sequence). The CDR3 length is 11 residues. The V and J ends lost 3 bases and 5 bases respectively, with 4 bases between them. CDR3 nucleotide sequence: TGTGCCAGTAGTATTTCTGAGACCCAGTACTTC. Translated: CASSISETQYF.

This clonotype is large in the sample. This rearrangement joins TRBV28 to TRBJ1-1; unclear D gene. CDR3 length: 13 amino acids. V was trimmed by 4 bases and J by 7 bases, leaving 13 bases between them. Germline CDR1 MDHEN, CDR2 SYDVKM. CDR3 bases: TGTGCCAGCAGTTACCCGCTTCGAGGTGAAGCTTTCTTT. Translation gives CASSYPLRGEAFF. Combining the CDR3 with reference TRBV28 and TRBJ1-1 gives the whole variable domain DVKVTQSSRYLVKRTGEKVFLECVQDMDHENMFWYRQDPGLGLRLIYFSYDVKMKEKGDIPEGYSVSREKKERFSLILESASTNQTSMYLCASSYPLRGEAFFGQGTRLTVV.

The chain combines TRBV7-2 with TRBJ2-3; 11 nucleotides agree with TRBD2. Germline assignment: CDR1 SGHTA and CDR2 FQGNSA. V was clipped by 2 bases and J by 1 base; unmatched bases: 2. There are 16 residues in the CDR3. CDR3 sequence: CASSLILAGGTDTQYF. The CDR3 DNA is TGTGCCAGCAGCTTAATACTAGCGGGAGGCACAGATACGCAGTATTTT. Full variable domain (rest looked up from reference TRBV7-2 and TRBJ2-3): GAGVSQSPSNKVTEKGKDVELRCDPISGHTALYWYRQSLGQGLEFLIYFQGNSAPDKSGLPSDRFSAERTGGSVSTLTIQRTQQEDSAVYLCASSLILAGGTDTQYFGPGTRLTVL.

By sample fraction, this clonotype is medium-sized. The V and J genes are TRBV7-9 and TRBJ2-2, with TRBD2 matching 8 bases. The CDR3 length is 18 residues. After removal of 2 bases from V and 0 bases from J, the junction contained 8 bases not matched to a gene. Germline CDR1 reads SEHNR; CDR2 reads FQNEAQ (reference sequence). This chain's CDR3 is CASSLTSGANANTGELFF. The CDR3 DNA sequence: TGTGCCAGCAGCTTAACTAGCGGTGCCAACGCGAACACCGGGGAGCTGTTTTTT. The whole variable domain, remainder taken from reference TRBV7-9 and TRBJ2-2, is DTGVSQNPRHKITKRGQNVTFRCDPISEHNRLYWYRQTLGQGPEFLTYFQNEAQLEKSRLLSDRFSAERPKGSFSTLEIQRTEQGDSAMYLCASSLTSGANANTGELFFGEGSRLTVL.

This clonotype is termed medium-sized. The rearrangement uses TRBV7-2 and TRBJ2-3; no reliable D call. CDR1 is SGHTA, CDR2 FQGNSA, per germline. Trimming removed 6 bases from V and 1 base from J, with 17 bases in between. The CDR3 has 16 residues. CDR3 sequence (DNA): TGTGCCAGCAGTTCGAACCCGACGACTCGCACAGATACGCAGTATTTT. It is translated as CASSSNPTTRTDTQYF. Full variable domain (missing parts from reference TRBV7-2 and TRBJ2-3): GAGVSQSPSNKVTEKGKDVELRCDPISGHTALYWYRQSLGQGLEFLIYFQGNSAPDKSGLPSDRFSAERTGGSVSTLTIQRTQQEDSAVYLCASSSNPTTRTDTQYFGPGTRLTVL.

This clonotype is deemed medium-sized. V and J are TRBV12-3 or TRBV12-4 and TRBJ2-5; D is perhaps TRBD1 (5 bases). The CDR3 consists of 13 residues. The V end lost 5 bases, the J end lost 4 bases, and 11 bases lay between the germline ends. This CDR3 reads CASSRRRGETQYF. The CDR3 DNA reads TGTGCCAGCAGTCGGAGAAGGGGAGAGACCCAGTACTTC.

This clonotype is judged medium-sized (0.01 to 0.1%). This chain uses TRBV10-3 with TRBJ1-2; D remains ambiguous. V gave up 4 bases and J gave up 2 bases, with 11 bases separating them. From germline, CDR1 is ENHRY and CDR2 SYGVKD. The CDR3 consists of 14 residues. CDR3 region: CAISVGVPNYGYTF. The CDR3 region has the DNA TGTGCCATCAGTGTCGGGGTACCAAACTATGGCTACACCTTC.

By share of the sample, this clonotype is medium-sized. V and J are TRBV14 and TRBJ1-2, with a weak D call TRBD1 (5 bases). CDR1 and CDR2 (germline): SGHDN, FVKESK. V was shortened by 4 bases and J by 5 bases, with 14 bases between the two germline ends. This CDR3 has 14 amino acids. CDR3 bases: TGTGCCAGCAGCCCCCAGGGATTGGGATATGGCTACACCTTC. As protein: CASSPQGLGYGYTF.

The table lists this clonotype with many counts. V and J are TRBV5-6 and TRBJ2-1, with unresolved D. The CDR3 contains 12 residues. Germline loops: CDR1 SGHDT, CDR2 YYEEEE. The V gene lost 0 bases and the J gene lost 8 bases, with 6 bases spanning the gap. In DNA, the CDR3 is TGTGCCAGCAGCTTGGTAGGAGATGAGCAGTTCTTC. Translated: CASSLVGDEQFF.

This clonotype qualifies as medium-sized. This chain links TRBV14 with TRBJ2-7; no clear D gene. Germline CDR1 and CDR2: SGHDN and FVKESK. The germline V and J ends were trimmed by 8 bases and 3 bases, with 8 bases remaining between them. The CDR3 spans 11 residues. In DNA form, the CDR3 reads TGTGCCAGCCAACCGAACTACGAGCAGTACTTC. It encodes CASQPNYEQYF.

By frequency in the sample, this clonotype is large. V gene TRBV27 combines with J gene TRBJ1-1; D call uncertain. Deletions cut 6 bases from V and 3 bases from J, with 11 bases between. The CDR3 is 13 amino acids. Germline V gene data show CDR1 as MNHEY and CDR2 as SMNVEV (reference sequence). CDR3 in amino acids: CASRNSGYTEAFF. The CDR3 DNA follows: TGTGCCAGCAGGAACAGTGGATACACTGAAGCTTTCTTT.

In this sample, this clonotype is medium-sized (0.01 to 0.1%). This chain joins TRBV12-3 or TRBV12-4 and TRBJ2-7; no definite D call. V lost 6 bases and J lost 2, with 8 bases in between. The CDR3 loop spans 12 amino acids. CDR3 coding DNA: TGTGCCAGCAGCCCCTCTCCCTACGAGCAGTACGTC. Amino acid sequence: CASSPSPYEQYV.

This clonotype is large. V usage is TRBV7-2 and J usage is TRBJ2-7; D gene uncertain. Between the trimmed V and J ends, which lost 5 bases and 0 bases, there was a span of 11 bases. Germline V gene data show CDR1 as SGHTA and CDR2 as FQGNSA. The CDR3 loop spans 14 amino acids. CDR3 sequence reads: CASSVTLSSYEQYV. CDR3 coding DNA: TGTGCCAGCAGCGTCACTTTAAGCTCCTACGAGCAGTACGTC.

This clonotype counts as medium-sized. CDR3 bases: TGTGCCAGCAGGGAGCATAGCTCCTATAATTCACCCCTCCACTTT. It encodes CASREHSSYNSPLHF. The V call is TRBV2, the J call TRBJ1-6; D unresolved. CDR3 size: 15 residues. Between the trimmed V and J ends, which lost 6 bases and 0 bases, there was a span of 9 bases. Germline values: CDR1 SNHLY, CDR2 FYNNEI.

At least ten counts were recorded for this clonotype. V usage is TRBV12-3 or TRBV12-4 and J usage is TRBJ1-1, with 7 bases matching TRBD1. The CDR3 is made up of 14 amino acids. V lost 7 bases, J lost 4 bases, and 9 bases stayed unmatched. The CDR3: CASNPGGASTEAFF. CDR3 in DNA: TGTGCCAGCAACCCAGGGGGGGCTAGCACTGAAGCTTTCTTT.

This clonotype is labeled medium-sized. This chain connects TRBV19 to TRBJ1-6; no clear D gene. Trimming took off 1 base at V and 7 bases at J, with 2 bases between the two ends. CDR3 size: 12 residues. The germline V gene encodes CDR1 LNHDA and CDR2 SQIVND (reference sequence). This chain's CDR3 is CASSIANSPLHF. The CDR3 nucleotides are TGTGCCAGTAGTATAGCGAATTCACCCCTCCACTTT.

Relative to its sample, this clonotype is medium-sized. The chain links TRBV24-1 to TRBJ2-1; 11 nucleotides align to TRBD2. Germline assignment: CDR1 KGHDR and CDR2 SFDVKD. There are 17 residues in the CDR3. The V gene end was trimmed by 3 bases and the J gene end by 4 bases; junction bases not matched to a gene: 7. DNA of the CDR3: TGTGCCACCAGTGATCGGATAGCGGGAGGGACGTACAATGAGCAGTTCTTC. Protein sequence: CATSDRIAGGTYNEQFF.

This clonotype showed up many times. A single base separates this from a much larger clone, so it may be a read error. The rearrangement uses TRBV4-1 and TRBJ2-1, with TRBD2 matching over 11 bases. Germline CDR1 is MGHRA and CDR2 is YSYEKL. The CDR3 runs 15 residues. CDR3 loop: CAGSQTSGNEGGQFF. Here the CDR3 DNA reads TGCGCCGGCAGCCAGACTAGCGGGAACGAGGGGGGGCAGTTCTTC.

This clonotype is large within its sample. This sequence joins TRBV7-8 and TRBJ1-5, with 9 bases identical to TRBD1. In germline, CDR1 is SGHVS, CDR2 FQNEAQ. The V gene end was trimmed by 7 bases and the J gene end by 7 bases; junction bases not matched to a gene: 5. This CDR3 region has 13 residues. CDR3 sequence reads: CASNRQGEQPQHF. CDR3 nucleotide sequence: TGTGCCAGCAACCGACAGGGGGAACAGCCCCAGCATTTT.

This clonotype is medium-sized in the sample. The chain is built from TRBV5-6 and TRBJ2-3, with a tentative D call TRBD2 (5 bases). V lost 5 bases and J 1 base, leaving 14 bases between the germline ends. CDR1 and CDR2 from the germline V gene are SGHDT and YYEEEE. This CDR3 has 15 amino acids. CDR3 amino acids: CASSPGGGGTDTQYF. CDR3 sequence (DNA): TGTGCCAGCAGTCCCGGAGGCGGCGGCACAGATACGCAGTATTTT.

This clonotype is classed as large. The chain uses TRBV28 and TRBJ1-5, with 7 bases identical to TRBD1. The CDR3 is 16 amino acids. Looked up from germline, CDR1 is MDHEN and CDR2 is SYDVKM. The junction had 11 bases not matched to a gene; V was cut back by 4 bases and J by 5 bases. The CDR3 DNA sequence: TGTGCCAGCAGTTCCTATACAGGGGTAACCGATCAGCCCCAGCATTTT. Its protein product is CASSSYTGVTDQPQHF.

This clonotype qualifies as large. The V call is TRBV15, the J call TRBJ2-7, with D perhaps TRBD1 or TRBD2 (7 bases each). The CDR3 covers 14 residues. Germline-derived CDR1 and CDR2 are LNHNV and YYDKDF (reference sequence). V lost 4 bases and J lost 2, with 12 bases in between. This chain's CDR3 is CATSMQGGAYEQYF. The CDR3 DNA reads TGTGCCACCAGCATGCAGGGGGGGGCCTACGAGCAGTACTTC.